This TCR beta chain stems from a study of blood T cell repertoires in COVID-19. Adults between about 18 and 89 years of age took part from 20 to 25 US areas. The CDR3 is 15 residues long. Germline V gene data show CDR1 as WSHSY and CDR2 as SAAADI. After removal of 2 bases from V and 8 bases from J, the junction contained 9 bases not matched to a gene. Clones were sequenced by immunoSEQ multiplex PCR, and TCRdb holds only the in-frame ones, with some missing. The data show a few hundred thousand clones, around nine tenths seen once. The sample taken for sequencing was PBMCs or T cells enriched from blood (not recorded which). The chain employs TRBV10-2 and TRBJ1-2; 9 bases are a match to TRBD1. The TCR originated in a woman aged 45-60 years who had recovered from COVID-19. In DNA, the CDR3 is TGCGCCAGCAGTGAGACAGGGGGCCCCTTCGGGGGCTACACCTTC. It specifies CASSETGGPFGGYTF.